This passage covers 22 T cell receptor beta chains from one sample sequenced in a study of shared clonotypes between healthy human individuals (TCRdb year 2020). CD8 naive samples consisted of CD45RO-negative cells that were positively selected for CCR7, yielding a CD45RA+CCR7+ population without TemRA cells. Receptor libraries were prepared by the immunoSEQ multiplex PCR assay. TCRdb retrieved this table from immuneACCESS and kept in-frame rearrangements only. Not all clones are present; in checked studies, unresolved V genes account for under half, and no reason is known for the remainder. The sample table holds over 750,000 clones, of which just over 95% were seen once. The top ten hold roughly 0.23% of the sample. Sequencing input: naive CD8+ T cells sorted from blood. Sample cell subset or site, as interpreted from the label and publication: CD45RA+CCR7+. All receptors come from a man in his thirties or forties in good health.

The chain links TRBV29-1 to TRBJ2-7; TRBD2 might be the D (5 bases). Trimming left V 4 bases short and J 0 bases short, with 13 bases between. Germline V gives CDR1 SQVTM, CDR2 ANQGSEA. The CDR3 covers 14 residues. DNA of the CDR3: TGCAGCGTTGTCCCCGGGATCATCTCCTACGAGCAGTACTTC. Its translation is CSVVPGIISYEQYF.

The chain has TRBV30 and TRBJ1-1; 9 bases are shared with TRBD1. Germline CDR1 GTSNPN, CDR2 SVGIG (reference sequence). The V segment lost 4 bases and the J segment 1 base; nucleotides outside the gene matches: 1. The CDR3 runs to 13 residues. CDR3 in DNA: TGTGCCTGGACGGGACAGGGGAACACTGAAGCTTTCTTT. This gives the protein CAWTGQGNTEAFF.

The CDR3 DNA sequence: TGTGCCTGGAGTGTACAGGGGGCGCGGTATGGCTACACCTTC. Amino acids: CAWSVQGARYGYTF. This chain connects TRBV30 to TRBJ1-2; 9 nucleotides line up with TRBD1. This CDR3 comprises 14 residues. V lost 0 bases to trimming and J lost 5 bases; unmatched junction nucleotides: 4. Germline V gives CDR1 GTSNPN, CDR2 SVGIG (reference sequence).

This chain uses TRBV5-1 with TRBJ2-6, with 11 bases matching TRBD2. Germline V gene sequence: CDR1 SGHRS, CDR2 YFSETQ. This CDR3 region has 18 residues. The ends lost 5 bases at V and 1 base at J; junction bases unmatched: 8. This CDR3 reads CASSPRLAGGSGANVLTF. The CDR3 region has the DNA TGCGCCAGCAGTCCCCGTCTAGCGGGAGGATCTGGGGCCAACGTCCTGACTTTC.

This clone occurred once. The CDR3 sequence is CASSLDLPYEQYF. Here the CDR3 DNA reads TGTGCCAGCAGCTTAGACCTCCCTTACGAGCAGTACTTC. V gene TRBV7-9 combines with J gene TRBJ2-7; D gene uncertain. The length of the CDR3 is 13 residues. The germline V gene has CDR1 SEHNR and CDR2 FQNEAQ (reference sequence). With 1 base removed from V and 4 bases from J, the gap between germline ends came to 8 bases.

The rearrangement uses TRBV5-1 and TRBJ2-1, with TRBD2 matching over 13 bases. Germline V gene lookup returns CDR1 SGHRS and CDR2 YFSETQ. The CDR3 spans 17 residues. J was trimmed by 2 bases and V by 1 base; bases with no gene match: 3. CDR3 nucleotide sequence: TGCGCCAGCAGCTTGCAAGGACTAGCGGGAGCCTACAATGAGCAGTTCTTC. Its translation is CASSLQGLAGAYNEQFF.

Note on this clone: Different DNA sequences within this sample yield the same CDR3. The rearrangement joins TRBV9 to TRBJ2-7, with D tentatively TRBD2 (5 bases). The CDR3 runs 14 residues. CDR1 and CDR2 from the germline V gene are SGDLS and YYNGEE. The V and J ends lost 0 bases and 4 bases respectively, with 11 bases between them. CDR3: CASSVEGSAYEQYF. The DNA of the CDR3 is TGTGCCAGCAGCGTAGAAGGTAGCGCGTACGAGCAGTACTTC.

The CDR3 protein is CASRNRLAGGYEQFF. The CDR3 DNA reads as TGTGCCAGCAGGAACAGACTAGCGGGAGGGTATGAGCAGTTCTTC. This rearrangement joins TRBV2 to TRBJ2-1; TRBD2 aligns across 14 bases. V trimming: 6 bases; J trimming: 8 bases; junction bases outside the gene matches: 6. CDR1 is SNHLY, CDR2 FYNNEI, per germline. This CDR3 contains 15 residues.

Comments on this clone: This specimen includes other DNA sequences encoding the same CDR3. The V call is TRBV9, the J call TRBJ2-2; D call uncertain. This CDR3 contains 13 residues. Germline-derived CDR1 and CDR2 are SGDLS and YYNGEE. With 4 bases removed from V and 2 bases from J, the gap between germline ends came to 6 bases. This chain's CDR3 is CASSPPNTGELFF. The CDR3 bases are TGTGCCAGCAGCCCTCCTAACACCGGGGAGCTGTTTTTT.

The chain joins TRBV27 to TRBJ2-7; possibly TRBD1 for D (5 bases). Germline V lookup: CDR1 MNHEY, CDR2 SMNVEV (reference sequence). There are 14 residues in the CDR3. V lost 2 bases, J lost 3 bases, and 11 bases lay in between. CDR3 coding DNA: TGTGCCAGCAGTTTAAATACAGGCCACTACGAGCAGTACTTC. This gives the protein CASSLNTGHYEQYF.

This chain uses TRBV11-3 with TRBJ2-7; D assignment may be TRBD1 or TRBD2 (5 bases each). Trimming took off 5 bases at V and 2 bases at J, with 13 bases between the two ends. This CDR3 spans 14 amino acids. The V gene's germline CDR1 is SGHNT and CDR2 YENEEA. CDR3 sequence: CASSPPGRPYEQYF. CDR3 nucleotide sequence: TGTGCCAGCAGCCCCCCGGGACGGCCCTACGAGCAGTACTTC.

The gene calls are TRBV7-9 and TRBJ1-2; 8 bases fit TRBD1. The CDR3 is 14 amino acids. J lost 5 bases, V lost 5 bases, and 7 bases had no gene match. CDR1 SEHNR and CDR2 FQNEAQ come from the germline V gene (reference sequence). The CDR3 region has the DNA TGTGCCAGCAGCGCGCCGGGACAGGAATATGGCTACACCTTC. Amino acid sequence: CASSAPGQEYGYTF. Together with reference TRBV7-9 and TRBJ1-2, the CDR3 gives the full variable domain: DTGVSQNPRHKITKRGQNVTFRCDPISEHNRLYWYRQTLGQGPEFLTYFQNEAQLEKSRLLSDRFSAERPKGSFSTLEIQRTEQGDSAMYLCASSAPGQEYGYTFGSGTRLTVV.

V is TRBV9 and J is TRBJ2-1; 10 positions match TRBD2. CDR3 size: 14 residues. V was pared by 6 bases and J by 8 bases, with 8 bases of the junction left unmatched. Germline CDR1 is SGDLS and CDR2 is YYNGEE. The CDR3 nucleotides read TGTGCCAGCACCTCTAGCGGGAGTAGGGATGAGCAGTTCTTC. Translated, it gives CASTSSGSRDEQFF.

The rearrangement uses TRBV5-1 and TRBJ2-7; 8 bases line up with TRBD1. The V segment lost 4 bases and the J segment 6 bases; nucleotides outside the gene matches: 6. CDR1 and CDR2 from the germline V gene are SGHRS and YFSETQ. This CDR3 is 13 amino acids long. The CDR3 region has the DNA TGCGCCAGCAGCGGAGGGACAGGACTCGAGCAGTACTTC. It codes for CASSGGTGLEQYF.

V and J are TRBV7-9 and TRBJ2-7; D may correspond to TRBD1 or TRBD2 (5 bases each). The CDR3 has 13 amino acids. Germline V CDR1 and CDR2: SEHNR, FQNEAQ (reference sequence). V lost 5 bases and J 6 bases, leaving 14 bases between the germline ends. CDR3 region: CASSPLGVAEQYF. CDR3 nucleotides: TGTGCCAGCAGCCCCCTGGGGGTGGCCGAGCAGTACTTC. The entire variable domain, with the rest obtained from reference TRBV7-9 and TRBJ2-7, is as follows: DTGVSQNPRHKITKRGQNVTFRCDPISEHNRLYWYRQTLGQGPEFLTYFQNEAQLEKSRLLSDRFSAERPKGSFSTLEIQRTEQGDSAMYLCASSPLGVAEQYFGPGTRLTVT.

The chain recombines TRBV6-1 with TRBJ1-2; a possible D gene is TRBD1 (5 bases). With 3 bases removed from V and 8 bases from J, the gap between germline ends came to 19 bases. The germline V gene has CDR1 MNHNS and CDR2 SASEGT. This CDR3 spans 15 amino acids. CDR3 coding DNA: TGTGCCAGCAGTGACCACAGGCTAAACTACCCCGGCTACACCTTC. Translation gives CASSDHRLNYPGYTF.

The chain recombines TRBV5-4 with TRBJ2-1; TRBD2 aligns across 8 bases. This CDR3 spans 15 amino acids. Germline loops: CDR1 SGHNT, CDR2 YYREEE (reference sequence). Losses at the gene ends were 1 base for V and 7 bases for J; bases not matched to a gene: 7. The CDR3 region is CASSLRAGDYNEQFF. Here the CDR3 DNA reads TGTGCCAGCAGCTTGAGAGCGGGAGATTATAATGAGCAGTTCTTC.

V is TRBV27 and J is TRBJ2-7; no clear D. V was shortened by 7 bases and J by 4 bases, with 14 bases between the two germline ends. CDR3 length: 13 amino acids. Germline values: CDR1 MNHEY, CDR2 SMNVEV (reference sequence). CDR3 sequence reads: CASTPVGTYEQYF. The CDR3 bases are TGTGCCAGCACCCCAGTAGGAACGTACGAGCAGTACTTC.

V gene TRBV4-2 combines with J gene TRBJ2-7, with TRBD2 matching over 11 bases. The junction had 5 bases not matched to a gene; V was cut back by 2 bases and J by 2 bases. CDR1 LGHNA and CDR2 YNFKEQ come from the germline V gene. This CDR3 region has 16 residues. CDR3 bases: TGTGCCAGCAGCCAACAACTAGCGGGAGCACCCTACGAGCAGTACTTC. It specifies CASSQQLAGAPYEQYF.

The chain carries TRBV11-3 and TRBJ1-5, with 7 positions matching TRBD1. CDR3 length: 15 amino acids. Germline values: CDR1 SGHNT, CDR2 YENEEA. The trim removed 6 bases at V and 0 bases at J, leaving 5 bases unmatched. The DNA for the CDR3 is TGTGCCAGCAGACCCCGGGACAGTAGCAATCAGCCCCAGCATTTT. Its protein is CASRPRDSSNQPQHF.

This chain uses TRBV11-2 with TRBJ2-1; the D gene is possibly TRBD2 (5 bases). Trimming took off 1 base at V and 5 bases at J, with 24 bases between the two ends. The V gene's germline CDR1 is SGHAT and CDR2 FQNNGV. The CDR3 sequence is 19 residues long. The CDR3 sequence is CASSLVARFSGIINNEQFF. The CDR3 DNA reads TGTGCCAGCAGCTTAGTCGCCCGCTTCAGCGGCATAATAAACAATGAGCAGTTCTTC.

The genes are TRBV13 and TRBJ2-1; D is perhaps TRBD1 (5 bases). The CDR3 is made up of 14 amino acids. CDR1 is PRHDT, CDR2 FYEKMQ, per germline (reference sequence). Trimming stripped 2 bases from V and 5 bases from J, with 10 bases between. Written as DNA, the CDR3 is TGTGCCAGCAGCTTACAGGGCAGACACAATGAGCAGTTCTTC. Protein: CASSLQGRHNEQFF. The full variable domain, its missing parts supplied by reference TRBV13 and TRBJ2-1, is AAGVIQSPRHLIKEKRETATLKCYPIPRHDTVYWYQQGPGQDPQFLISFYEKMQSDKGSIPDRFSAQQFSDYHSELNMSSLELGDSALYFCASSLQGRHNEQFFGPGTRLTVL.